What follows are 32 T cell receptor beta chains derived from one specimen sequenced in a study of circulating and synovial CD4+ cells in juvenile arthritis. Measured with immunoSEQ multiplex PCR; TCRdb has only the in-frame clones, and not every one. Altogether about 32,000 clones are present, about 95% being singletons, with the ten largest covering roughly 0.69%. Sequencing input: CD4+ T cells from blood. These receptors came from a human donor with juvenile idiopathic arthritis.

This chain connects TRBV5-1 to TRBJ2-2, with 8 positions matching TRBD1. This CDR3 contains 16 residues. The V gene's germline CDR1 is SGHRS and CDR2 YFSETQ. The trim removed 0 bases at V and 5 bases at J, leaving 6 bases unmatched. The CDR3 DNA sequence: TGCGCCAGCAGCTTGGCCACAGGACAGGGAACCGGGGAGCTGTTTTTT. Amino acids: CASSLATGQGTGELFF.

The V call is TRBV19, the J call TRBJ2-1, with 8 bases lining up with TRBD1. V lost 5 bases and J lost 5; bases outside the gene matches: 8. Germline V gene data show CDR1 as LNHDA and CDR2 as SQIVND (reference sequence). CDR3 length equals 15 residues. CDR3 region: CASSYRDRKNNEQFF. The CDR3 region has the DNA TGTGCCAGTAGTTACCGGGACAGGAAGAACAATGAGCAGTTCTTC.

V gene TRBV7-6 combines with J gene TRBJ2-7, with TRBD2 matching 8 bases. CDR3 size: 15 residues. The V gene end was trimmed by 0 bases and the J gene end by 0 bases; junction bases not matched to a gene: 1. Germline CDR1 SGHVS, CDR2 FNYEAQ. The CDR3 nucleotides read TGTGCCAGCAGCTTAGCGAGCGGGAGCTCCTACGAGCAGTACTTC. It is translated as CASSLASGSSYEQYF.

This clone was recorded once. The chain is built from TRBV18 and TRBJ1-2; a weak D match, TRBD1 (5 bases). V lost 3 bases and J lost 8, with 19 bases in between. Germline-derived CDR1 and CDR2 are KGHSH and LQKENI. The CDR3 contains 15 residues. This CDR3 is CASSPQEEGAEGYTF. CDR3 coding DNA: TGTGCCAGCTCACCGCAAGAGGAAGGGGCGGAGGGCTACACCTTC.

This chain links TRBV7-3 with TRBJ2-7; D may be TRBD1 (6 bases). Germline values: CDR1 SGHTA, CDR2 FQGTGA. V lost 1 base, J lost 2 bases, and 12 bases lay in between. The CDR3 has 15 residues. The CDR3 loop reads CASSLKIGGTYEQYF. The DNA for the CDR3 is TGTGCCAGCAGCTTAAAGATAGGGGGTACCTACGAGCAGTACTTC.

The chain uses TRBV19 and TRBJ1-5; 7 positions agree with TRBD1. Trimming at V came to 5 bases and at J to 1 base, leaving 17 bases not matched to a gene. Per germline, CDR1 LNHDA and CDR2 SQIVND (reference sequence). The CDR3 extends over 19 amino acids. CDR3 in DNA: TGTGCCAGTAGTCTTATCTCAGCCCCAGGGGGGTCGAGCAATCAGCCCCAGCATTTT. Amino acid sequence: CASSLISAPGGSSNQPQHF.

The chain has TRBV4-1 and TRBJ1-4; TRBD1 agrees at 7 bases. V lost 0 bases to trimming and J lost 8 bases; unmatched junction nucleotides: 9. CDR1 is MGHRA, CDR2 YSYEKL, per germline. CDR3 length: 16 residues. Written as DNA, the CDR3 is TGCGCCAGCAGCCAAGACCCCGGGATCAGGGGGGAAAAACTGTTTTTT. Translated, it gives CASSQDPGIRGEKLFF.

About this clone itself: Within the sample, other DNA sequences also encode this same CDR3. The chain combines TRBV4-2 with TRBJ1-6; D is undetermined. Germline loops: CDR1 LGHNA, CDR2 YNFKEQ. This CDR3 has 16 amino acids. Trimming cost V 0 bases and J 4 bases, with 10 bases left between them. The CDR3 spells CASSQDVSGYNSPLHF. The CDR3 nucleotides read TGTGCCAGCAGCCAAGATGTTAGCGGATATAATTCACCCCTCCACTTT.

The CDR3 here is CASSSAGRGETQYF. Written as DNA, the CDR3 is TGTGCCAGCTCTTCAGCGGGAAGGGGAGAGACCCAGTACTTC. The J gene is TRBJ2-5, the V gene TRBV9; 7 bases are a match to TRBD2. V lost 7 bases, J lost 4 bases, and 10 bases stayed unmatched. Germline CDR1 is SGDLS and CDR2 is YYNGEE. The CDR3 contains 14 residues.

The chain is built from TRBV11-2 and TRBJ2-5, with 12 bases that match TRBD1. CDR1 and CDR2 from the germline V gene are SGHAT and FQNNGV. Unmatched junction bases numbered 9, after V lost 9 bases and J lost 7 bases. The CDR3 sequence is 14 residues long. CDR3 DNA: TGTGCCAGTGGCCGGGACAGGGGGCCTGGGACCCAGTACTTC. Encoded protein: CASGRDRGPGTQYF. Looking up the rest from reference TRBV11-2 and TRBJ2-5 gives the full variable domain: EAGVAQSPRYKIIEKRQSVAFWCNPISGHATLYWYQQILGQGPKLLIQFQNNGVVDDSQLPKDRFSAERLKGVDSTLKIQPAKLEDSAVYLCASGRDRGPGTQYFGPGTRLLVL.

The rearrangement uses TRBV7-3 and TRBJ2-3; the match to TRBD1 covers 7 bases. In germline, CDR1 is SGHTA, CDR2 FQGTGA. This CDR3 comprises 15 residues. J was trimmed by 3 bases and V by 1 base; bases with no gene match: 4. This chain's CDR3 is CASSLKGAATDTQYF. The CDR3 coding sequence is TGTGCCAGCAGCTTAAAGGGGGCCGCGACAGATACGCAGTATTTT.

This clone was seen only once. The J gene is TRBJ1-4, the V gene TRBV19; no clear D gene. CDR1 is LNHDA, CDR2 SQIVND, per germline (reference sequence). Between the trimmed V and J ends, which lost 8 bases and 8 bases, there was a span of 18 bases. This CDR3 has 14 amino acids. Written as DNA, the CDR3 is TGTGCCAGTCTCCTCGAGGGTAGAGGCGAAAAACTGTTTTTT. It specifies CASLLEGRGEKLFF.

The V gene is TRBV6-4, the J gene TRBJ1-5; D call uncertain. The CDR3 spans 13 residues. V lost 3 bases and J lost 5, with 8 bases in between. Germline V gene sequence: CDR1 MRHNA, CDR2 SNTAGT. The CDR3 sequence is CASSEHGDQPQHF. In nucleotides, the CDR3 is TGTGCCAGCAGTGAACACGGAGATCAGCCCCAGCATTTT.

CDR3 sequence (DNA): TGTGCCAGCGCCCCCCCGGGACACCGCTACGAGCAGTACTTC. This translates into CASAPPGHRYEQYF. The chain is built from TRBV27 and TRBJ2-7; D is perhaps TRBD1 (6 bases). This CDR3 has 14 amino acids. Germline-derived CDR1 and CDR2 are MNHEY and SMNVEV (reference sequence). The ends were cut back, 8 bases at V and 3 bases at J, with 17 bases in the middle.

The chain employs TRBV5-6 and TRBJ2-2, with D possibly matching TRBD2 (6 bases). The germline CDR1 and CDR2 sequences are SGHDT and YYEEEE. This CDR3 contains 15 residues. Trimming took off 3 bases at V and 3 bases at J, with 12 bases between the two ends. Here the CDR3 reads CASSSRGAYTGELFF. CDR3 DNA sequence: TGTGCCAGCAGCTCACGCGGGGCTTACACCGGGGAGCTGTTTTTT.

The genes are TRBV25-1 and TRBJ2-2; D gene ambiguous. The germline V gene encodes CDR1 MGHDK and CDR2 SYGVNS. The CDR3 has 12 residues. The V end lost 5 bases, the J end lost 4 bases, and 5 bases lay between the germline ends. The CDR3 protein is CASSFGTGELFF. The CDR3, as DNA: TGTGCCAGCAGTTTCGGCACCGGGGAGCTGTTTTTT.

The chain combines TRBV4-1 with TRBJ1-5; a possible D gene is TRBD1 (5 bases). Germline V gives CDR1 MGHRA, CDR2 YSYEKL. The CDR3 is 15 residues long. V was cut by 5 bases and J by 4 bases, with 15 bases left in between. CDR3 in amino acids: CASSSQGMWNQPQHF. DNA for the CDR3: TGCGCCAGCAGCTCGCAGGGAATGTGGAATCAGCCCCAGCATTTT.

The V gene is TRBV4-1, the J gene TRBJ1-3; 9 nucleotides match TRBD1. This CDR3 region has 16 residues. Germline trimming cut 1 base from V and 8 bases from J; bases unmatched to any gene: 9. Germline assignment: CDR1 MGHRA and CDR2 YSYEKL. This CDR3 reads CASSQASGTGWDTIYF. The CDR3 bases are TGCGCCAGCAGCCAAGCATCCGGGACAGGGTGGGACACCATATATTTT.

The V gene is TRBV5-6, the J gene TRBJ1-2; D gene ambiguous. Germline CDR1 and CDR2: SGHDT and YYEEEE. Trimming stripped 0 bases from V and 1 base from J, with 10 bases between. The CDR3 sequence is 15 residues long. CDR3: CASSLEQINNYGYTF. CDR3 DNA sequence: TGTGCCAGCAGCTTGGAACAGATAAATAACTATGGCTACACCTTC.

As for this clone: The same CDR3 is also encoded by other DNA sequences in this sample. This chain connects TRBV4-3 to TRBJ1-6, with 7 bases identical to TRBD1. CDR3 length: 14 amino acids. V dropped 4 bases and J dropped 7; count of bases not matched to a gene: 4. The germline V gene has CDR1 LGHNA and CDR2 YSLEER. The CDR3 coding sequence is TGCGCCAGCAGCCTGAAACAGGGGAATTCACCCCTCCACTTT. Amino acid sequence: CASSLKQGNSPLHF.

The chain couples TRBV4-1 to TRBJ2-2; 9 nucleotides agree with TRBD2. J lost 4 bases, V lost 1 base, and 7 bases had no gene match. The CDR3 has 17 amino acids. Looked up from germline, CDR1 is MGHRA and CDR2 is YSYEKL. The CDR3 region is CASSQALAGVPTGELFF. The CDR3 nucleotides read TGCGCCAGCAGCCAAGCCTTAGCGGGAGTCCCCACCGGGGAGCTGTTTTTT.

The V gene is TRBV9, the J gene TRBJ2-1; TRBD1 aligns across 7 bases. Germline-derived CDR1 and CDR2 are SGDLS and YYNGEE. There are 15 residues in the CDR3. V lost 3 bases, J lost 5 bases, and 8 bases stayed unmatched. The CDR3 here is CASSAQTGSHNEQFF. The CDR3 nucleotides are TGTGCCAGCAGCGCCCAGACAGGGTCCCACAATGAGCAGTTCTTC.

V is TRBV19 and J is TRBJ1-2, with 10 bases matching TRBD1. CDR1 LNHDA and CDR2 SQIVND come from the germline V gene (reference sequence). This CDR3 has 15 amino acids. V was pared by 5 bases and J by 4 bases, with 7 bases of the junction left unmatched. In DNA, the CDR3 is TGTGCCAGTAGTTTTGGACAGGGGGGAAGCTATGGCTACACCTTC. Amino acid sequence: CASSFGQGGSYGYTF. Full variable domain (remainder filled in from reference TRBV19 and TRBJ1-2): DGGITQSPKYLFRKEGQNVTLSCEQNLNHDAMYWYRQDPGQGLRLIYYSQIVNDFQKGDIAEGYSVSREKKESFPLTVTSAQKNPTAFYLCASSFGQGGSYGYTFGSGTRLTVV.

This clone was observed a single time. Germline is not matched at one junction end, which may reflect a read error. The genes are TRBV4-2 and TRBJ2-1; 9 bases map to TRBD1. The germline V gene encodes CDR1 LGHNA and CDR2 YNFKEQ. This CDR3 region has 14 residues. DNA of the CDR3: TGTGCCAGCAGCCAGGACAGGGGCTACTATGAGCAGTTCTTC. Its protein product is CASSQDRGYYEQFF.

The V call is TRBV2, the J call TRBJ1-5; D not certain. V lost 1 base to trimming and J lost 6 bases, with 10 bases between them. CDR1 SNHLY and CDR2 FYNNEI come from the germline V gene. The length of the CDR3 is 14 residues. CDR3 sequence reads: CASSEGAVRQPQHF. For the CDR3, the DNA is TGTGCCAGCAGTGAAGGGGCCGTTCGTCAGCCCCAGCATTTT.

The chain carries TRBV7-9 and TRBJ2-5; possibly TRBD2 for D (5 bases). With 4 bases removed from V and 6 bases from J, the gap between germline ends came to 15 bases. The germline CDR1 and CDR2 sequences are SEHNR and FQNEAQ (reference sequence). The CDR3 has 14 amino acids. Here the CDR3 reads CASSWGDLQKTQYF. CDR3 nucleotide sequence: TGTGCCAGCAGCTGGGGAGACTTACAAAAGACCCAGTACTTC.

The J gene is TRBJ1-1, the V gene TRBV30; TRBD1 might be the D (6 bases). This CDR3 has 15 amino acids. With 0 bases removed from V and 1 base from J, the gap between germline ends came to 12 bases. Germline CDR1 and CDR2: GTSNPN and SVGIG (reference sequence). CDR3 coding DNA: TGTGCCTGGAGTGTAGCGGGGGCGGGGAACACTGAAGCTTTCTTT. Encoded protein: CAWSVAGAGNTEAFF.

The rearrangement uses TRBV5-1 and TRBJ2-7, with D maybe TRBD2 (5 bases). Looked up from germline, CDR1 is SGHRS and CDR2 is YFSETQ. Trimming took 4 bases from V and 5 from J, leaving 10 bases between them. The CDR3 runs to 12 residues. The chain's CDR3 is CASSPEGDEQYF. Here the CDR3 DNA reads TGCGCCAGCAGCCCTGAGGGAGACGAGCAGTACTTC.

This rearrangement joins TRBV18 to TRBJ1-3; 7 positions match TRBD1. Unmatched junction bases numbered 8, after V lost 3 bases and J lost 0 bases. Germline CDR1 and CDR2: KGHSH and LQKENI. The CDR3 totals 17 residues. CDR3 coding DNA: TGTGCCAGCTCACCTCTTTCCGGGACAGCCTCTGGAAACACCATATATTTT. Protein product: CASSPLSGTASGNTIYF.

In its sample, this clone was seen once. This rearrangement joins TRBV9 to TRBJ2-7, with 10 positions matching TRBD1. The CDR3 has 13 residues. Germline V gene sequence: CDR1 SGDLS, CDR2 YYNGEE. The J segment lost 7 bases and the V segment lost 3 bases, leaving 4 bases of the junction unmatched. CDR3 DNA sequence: TGTGCCAGCAGCGAGAGGACAGGGGGGGAGCAGTACTTC. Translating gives CASSERTGGEQYF.

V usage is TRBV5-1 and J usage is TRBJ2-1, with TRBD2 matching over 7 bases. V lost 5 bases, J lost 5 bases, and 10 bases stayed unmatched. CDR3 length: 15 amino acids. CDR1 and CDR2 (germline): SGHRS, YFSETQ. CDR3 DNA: TGCGCCAGCAGACCTTTAGGCGGGAGCGACAATGAGCAGTTCTTC. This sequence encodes CASRPLGGSDNEQFF.

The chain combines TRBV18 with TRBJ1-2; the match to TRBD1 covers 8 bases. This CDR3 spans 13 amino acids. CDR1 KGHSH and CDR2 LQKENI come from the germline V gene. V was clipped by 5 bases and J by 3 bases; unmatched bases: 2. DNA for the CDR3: TGTGCCAGCTCAACGGACAGGGACTATGGCTACACCTTC. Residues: CASSTDRDYGYTF.